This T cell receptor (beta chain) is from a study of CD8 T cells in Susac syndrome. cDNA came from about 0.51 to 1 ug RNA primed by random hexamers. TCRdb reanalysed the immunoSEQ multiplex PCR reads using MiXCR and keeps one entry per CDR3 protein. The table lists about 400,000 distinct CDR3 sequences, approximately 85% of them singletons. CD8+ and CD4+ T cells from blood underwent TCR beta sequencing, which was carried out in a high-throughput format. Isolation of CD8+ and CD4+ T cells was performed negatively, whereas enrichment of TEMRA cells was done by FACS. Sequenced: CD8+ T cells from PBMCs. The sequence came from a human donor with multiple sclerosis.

CDR3 DNA: TGTGCCAGCAGCCAAGAAAGAGTATATTCCTACAATGAGCAGTTCTTC. It encodes CASSQERVYSYNEQFF. J is TRBJ2-1 and V is TRBV4-2; unclear D gene. The germline CDR1 and CDR2 sequences are LGHNA and YNFKEQ. Trimming left V 0 bases short and J 1 base short, with 10 bases between. The CDR3 has 16 amino acids.